This T cell receptor beta chain emerged from a study of blood T cell repertoires in COVID-19. Per germline, CDR1 MGHRA and CDR2 YSYEKL. Trimming stripped 3 bases from V and 14 bases from J, with 14 bases between. CDR3 length: 12 amino acids. Per the authors' pipeline: Counts of nucleated cells, estimated from reference gene primer amplification, were obtained. Assay used: immunoSEQ multiplex PCR; TCRdb lists only in-frame clones, some missing. V and J calls and clone size are as listed in that table; D and trimming were resolved from the DNA. The repertoire has about 50,000 clones, roughly 84% of them found once; the top ten carry 5.5% to 7.5%.

The origin of this receptor is a man aged 45-60 years with active COVID-19. J is TRBJ2-1 and V is TRBV4-1, with D possibly matching TRBD2 (5 bases). The sample consisted of peripheral blood. CDR3 nucleotides: TGCGCCAGCAGCCAGTCCCGGGGAAATAAGTTCTTC. Amino acids: CASSQSRGNKFF.